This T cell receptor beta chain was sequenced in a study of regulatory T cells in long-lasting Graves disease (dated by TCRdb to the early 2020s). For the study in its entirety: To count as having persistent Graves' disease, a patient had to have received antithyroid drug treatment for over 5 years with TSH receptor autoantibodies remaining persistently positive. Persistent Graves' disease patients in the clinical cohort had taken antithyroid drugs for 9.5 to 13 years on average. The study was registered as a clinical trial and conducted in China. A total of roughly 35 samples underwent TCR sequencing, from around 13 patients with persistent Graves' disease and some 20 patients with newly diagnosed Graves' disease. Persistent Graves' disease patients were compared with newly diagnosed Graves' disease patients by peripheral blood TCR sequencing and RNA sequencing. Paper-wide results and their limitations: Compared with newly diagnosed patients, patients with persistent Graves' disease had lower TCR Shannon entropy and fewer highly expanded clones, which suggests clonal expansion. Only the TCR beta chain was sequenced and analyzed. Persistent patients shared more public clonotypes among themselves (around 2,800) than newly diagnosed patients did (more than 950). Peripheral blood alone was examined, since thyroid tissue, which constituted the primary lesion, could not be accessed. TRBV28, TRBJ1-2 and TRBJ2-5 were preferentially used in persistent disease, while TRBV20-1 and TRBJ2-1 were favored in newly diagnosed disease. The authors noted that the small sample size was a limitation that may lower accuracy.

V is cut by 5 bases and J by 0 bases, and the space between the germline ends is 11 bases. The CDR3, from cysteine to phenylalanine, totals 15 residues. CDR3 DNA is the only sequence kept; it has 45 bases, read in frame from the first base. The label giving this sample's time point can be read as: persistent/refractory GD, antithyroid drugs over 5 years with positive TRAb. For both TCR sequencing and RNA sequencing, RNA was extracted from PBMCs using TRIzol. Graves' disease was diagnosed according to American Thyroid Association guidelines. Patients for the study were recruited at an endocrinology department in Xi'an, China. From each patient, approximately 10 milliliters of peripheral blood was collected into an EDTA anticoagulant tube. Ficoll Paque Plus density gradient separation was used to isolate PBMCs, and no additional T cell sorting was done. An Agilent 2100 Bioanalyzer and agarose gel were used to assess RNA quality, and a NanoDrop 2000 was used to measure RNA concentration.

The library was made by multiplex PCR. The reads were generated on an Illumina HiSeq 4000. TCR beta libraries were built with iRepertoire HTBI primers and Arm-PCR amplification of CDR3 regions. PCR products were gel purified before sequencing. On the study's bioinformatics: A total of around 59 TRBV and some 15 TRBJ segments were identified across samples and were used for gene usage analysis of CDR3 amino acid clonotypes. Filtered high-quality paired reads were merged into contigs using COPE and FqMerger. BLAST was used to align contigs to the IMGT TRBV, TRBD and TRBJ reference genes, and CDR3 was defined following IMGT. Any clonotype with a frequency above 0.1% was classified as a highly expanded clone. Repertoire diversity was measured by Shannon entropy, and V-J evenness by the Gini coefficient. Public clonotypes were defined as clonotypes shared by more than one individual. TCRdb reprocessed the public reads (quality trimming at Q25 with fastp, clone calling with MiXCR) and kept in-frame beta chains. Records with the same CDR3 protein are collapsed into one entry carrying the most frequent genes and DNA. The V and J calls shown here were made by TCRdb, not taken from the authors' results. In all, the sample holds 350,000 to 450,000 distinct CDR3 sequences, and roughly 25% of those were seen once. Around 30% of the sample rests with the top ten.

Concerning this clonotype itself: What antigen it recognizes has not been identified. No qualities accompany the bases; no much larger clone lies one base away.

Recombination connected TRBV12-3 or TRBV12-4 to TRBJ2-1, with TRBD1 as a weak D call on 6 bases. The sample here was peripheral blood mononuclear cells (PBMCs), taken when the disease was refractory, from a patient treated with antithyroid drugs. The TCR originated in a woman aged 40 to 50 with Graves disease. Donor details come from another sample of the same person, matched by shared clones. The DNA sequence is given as TGTGCCAGCAGTCTTGCAGGGGTCTCCTACAATGAGCAGTTCTTC. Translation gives CASSLAGVSYNEQFF.